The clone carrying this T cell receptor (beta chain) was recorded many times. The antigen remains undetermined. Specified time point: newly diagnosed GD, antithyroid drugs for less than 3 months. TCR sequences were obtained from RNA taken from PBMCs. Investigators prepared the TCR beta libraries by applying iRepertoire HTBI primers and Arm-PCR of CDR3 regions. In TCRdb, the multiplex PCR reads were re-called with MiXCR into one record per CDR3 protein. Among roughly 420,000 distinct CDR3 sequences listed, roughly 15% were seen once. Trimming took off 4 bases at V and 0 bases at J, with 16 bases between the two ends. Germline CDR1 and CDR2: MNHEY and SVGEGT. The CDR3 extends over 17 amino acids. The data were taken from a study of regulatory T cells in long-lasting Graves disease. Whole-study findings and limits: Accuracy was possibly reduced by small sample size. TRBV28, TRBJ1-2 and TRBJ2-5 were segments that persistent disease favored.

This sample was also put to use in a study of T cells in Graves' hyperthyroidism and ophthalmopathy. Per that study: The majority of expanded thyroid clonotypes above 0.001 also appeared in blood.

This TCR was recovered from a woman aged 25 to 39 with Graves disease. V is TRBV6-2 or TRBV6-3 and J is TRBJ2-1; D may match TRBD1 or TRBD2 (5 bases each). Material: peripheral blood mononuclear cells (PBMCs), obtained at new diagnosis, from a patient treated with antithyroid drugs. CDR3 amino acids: CASSSPFDGASYNEQFF. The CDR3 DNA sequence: TGTGCCAGCAGTTCCCCCTTTGACGGGGCCTCCTACAATGAGCAGTTCTTC.